The clone carrying this TCR beta chain has only one observation. The PCR had 60 Vbeta and 13 Jbeta primers. The data were produced by immunoSEQ multiplex PCR, yet TCRdb's version contains in-frame clones alone and is incomplete. The table includes 95,000 to 150,000 clones, 55% to 75% detected once. These data originate in a study of cytomegalovirus exposure and HLA in healthy donors. In the study overall: Among the 370 or so donors who were genotyped, about 86% fell in the genetic ancestry cluster that is associated with self-reported Caucasian donors.

This receptor was identified in a man between 25 and 39 years old in good health and CMV-seronegative. The sequenced sample was PBMCs.

CDR3 DNA: TGTGCCAGCAGCCAAGATCCCTCTTTCGGGTCCAGCTACGAGCAGTACTTC. Translating it yields CASSQDPSFGSSYEQYF. V gene TRBV14 combines with J gene TRBJ2-7; D ambiguous. The V gene lost 0 bases and the J gene lost 3 bases, with 18 bases spanning the gap. The CDR3 is made up of 17 amino acids. Germline CDR1 and CDR2: SGHDN and FVKESK.